The 11 T cell receptor beta chains in this list originate from one sample, sequenced in a study of blood T cell repertoires in COVID-19. The protocol was immunoSEQ multiplex PCR, while the TCRdb copy is restricted to in-frame clones and leaves out a portion. The table shows roughly 110,000 clones, with 80% to 85% occurring only once. Material: peripheral blood. These TCRs come from a woman in her 70s with acute or convalescent COVID-19.

The CDR3 sequence is CASSSGTGGINEQYF. DNA of the CDR3: TGTGCCAGCAGCTCCGGGACAGGGGGCATAAACGAGCAGTACTTC. This chain uses TRBV7-7 with TRBJ2-7; the match to TRBD1 covers 12 bases. Germline V lookup: CDR1 SSHAT, CDR2 FNYEAQ (reference sequence). The CDR3 loop spans 15 amino acids. J lost 5 bases, V lost 4 bases, and 6 bases had no gene match.

The chain couples TRBV11-2 to TRBJ2-5; TRBD1 might be the D (6 bases). This CDR3 comprises 14 residues. With 1 base removed from V and 5 bases from J, the gap between germline ends came to 11 bases. Looked up from germline, CDR1 is SGHAT and CDR2 is FQNNGV. Written as DNA, the CDR3 is TGTGCCAGCAGCTTAGTTGGGGGCGTCGAGACCCAGTACTTC. Protein product: CASSLVGGVETQYF. Full variable domain (rest looked up from reference TRBV11-2 and TRBJ2-5): EAGVAQSPRYKIIEKRQSVAFWCNPISGHATLYWYQQILGQGPKLLIQFQNNGVVDDSQLPKDRFSAERLKGVDSTLKIQPAKLEDSAVYLCASSLVGGVETQYFGPGTRLLVL.

The chain links TRBV5-4 to TRBJ2-4; 11 nucleotides line up with TRBD2. Germline CDR1 SGHNT, CDR2 YYREEE (reference sequence). J gave up 9 bases and V 4 bases, and 12 bases lay outside the gene matches. The CDR3 is made up of 16 amino acids. CDR3 DNA sequence: TGTGCCAGCAGCCTGGGGACTAGCGGTGTCGGTGTCATTCAGTACTTC. This sequence encodes CASSLGTSGVGVIQYF.

This rearrangement joins TRBV4-1 to TRBJ2-5, with 9 positions matching TRBD1. V shed 0 bases, J shed 2 bases, and the junction held 13 bases outside the gene matches. CDR3 length: 19 residues. CDR1 MGHRA and CDR2 YSYEKL come from the germline V gene. CDR3 sequence: CASSQDRGLTGTGQETQYF. As DNA, the CDR3 is TGCGCCAGCAGCCAAGACAGGGGATTGACCGGGACAGGGCAAGAGACCCAGTACTTC.

The chain joins TRBV7-9 to TRBJ2-7; 9 nucleotides line up with TRBD1. This CDR3 is 14 amino acids long. V dropped 3 bases and J dropped 2; count of bases not matched to a gene: 2. Per the germline V gene, CDR1 is SEHNR and CDR2 is FQNEAQ (reference sequence). The CDR3 loop reads CASSLRDRAYEQYF. The CDR3 DNA follows: TGTGCCAGCAGCTTGAGGGACAGGGCCTACGAGCAGTACTTC. Together with reference TRBV7-9 and TRBJ2-7, the CDR3 gives the full variable domain: DTGVSQNPRHKITKRGQNVTFRCDPISEHNRLYWYRQTLGQGPEFLTYFQNEAQLEKSRLLSDRFSAERPKGSFSTLEIQRTEQGDSAMYLCASSLRDRAYEQYFGPGTRLTVT.

The genes are TRBV5-1 and TRBJ1-5; TRBD1 matches at 8 bases. Trimming removed 0 bases from V and 5 bases from J; junction bases left unmatched: 4. Germline CDR1 and CDR2: SGHRS and YFSETQ. The CDR3 length is 15 residues. CDR3: CASSLGQGQDQPQHF. CDR3 nucleotide sequence: TGCGCCAGCAGCTTGGGACAGGGGCAGGATCAGCCCCAGCATTTT.

The chain couples TRBV6-5 to TRBJ2-2; 7 bases are a match to TRBD1. V shed 6 bases and J 3 bases; nucleotides not matched to a gene: 7. Germline V gene lookup returns CDR1 MNHEY and CDR2 SVGAGI. The CDR3 extends over 15 amino acids. CDR3 in amino acids: CASSRKGADTGELFF. The CDR3 DNA sequence: TGTGCCAGCAGCAGAAAGGGGGCTGACACCGGGGAGCTGTTTTTT.

This chain connects TRBV5-1 to TRBJ2-7, with TRBD2 matching 10 bases. The germline CDR1 and CDR2 sequences are SGHRS and YFSETQ. Germline trimming cut 5 bases from V and 0 bases from J; bases unmatched to any gene: 5. The CDR3 runs to 15 residues. CDR3 amino acids: CASRDLAGVSYEQYF. The CDR3 nucleotides are TGCGCCAGCAGGGACCTAGCGGGAGTCTCCTACGAGCAGTACTTC.

This clone was counted once. The gene calls are TRBV9 and TRBJ2-1; TRBD1 aligns across 7 bases. The CDR3 is 16 residues long. Germline CDR1 and CDR2: SGDLS and YYNGEE. The junction had 9 bases not matched to a gene; V was cut back by 4 bases and J by 2 bases. The CDR3 spells CASSRQGHLTYNEQFF. The CDR3 coding sequence is TGTGCCAGCAGCCGACAGGGACACCTCACCTACAATGAGCAGTTCTTC. Looking up the rest from reference TRBV9 and TRBJ2-1 gives the full variable domain: DSGVTQTPKHLITATGQRVTLRCSPRSGDLSVYWYQQSLDQGLQFLIQYYNGEERAKGNILERFSAQQFPDLHSELNLSSLELGDSALYFCASSRQGHLTYNEQFFGPGTRLTVL.

This chain connects TRBV19 to TRBJ1-1; 7 bases agree with TRBD1. Germline lookup yields CDR1 LNHDA and CDR2 SQIVND (reference sequence). The CDR3 runs 14 residues. V was clipped by 9 bases and J by 5 bases; unmatched bases: 12. The CDR3 DNA follows: TGTGCCAGCGAACAAGGGGGCGGGTGGACTGAAGCTTTCTTT. It specifies CASEQGGGWTEAFF.

The genes are TRBV7-8 and TRBJ1-2; D is unresolved. The CDR3 has 16 residues. V gave up 2 bases and J gave up 4 bases, with 17 bases separating them. CDR1 is SGHVS and CDR2 is FQNEAQ in the germline V gene. The CDR3 DNA reads as TGTGCCAGCAGCTTAAGGGATAGGGCCGCGGGCTATGGCTACACCTTC. Translation gives CASSLRDRAAGYGYTF.